The 27 T cell receptor beta chains reported below all come from one sample, sequenced in a study of vaccination and CD4 T cells after COVID-19. Treatment defined: approximately 9-day PBMC culture with coronavirus spike peptide pools or control peptides (ViraFEST assay). The antigens these receptors bind are not known. The Oncomine TCR Beta short-read assay was applied to DNA of cultured CD4+ T cells. TCRdb processed the PCR reads anew with MiXCR; each CDR3 protein has one entry. The data show around 21,000 distinct CDR3 sequences, 52% seen once. The sequencing input was CD4+ T cells from blood, cultured in vitro. All receptors derive from a human donor who had recovered from COVID-19.

The chain is built from TRBV2 and TRBJ1-1; D gene unclear. Per the germline V gene, CDR1 is SNHLY and CDR2 is FYNNEI. CDR3 size: 13 residues. The V gene lost 6 bases and the J gene lost 0 bases, with 8 bases spanning the gap. The CDR3 bases are TGTGCCAGCAGCTACGAGTTGAACACTGAAGCTTTCTTT. Translation gives CASSYELNTEAFF. Together with reference TRBV2 and TRBJ1-1, the CDR3 gives the full variable domain: EPEVTQTPSHQVTQMGQEVILRCVPISNHLYFYWYRQILGQKVEFLVSFYNNEISEKSEIFDDQFSVERPDGSNFTLKIRSTKLEDSAMYFCASSYELNTEAFFGQGTRLTVV.

The V and J genes are TRBV10-1 and TRBJ2-3, with a possible D match to TRBD2 (6 bases). CDR1 is WNHNN and CDR2 is SYGVQD in the germline V gene (reference sequence). This CDR3 has 14 residues. Trimming removed 4 bases at V and 4 bases at J, with 12 bases between. The CDR3 loop reads CASSGRLVSDTQYF. In nucleotides, the CDR3 is TGCGCCAGCAGTGGGCGACTAGTCTCAGATACGCAGTATTTT.

V and J are TRBV11-3 and TRBJ1-1; TRBD1 might be the D (6 bases). In germline, CDR1 is SGHNT, CDR2 YENEEA. The CDR3 is 15 residues long. Trimming left V 0 bases short and J 4 bases short, with 12 bases between. The CDR3 protein is CASSLEGGKGTEAFF. The CDR3, as DNA: TGTGCCAGCAGCTTAGAAGGGGGGAAAGGCACTGAAGCTTTCTTT.

This chain links TRBV19 with TRBJ2-7, with D tentatively TRBD1 or TRBD2 (5 bases each). The CDR3 runs 12 residues. Germline CDR1 LNHDA, CDR2 SQIVND (reference sequence). V lost 4 bases to trimming and J lost 7 bases, with 11 bases between them. The CDR3 loop is CASSTRWGEQYF. The DNA of the CDR3 is TGTGCCAGTAGTACCCGATGGGGGGAGCAGTACTTC.

This clonotype was counted between two and nine times. This chain connects TRBV28 to TRBJ2-7; TRBD2 agrees at 15 bases. V lost 6 bases and J lost 3; bases outside the gene matches: 9. CDR3 size: 17 residues. Germline V gene data show CDR1 as MDHEN and CDR2 as SYDVKM. The CDR3 DNA follows: TGTGCCAGCAGGCATAATGTGGGACTAGCGGGAGGCTACGAGCAGTACTTC. This codes for CASRHNVGLAGGYEQYF.

This clonotype has a handful of counts. Here the CDR3 reads CATSREGTVNFSNQPQHF. The CDR3 coding sequence is TGTGCCACCAGCAGAGAGGGGACAGTAAACTTTAGCAATCAGCCCCAGCATTTT. V usage is TRBV15 and J usage is TRBJ1-5, with 7 bases matching TRBD1. Germline V gene data show CDR1 as LNHNV and CDR2 as YYDKDF (reference sequence). The V segment lost 0 bases and the J segment 0 bases; nucleotides outside the gene matches: 8. There are 18 residues in the CDR3. Combining the CDR3 with reference TRBV15 and TRBJ1-5 gives the whole variable domain DAMVIQNPRYQVTQFGKPVTLSCSQTLNHNVMYWYQQKSSQAPKLLFHYYDKDFNNEADTPDNFQSRRPNTSFCFLDIRSPGLGDTAMYLCATSREGTVNFSNQPQHFGDGTRLSIL.

The chain carries TRBV18 and TRBJ2-3; TRBD2 matches 7 bases. The CDR3 sequence is 14 residues long. The V gene's germline CDR1 is KGHSH and CDR2 LQKENI. V was pared by 3 bases and J by 6 bases, with 6 bases of the junction left unmatched. The CDR3 region is CASSPLTSDDTQYF. The CDR3 nucleotides are TGTGCCAGCTCACCCCTTACTAGCGACGATACGCAGTATTTT. Supplemented by reference TRBV18 and TRBJ2-3, the full variable domain reads NAGVMQNPRHLVRRRGQEARLRCSPMKGHSHVYWYRQLPEEGLKFMVYLQKENIIDESGMPKERFSAEFPKEGPSILRIQQVVRGDSAAYFCASSPLTSDDTQYFGPGTRLTVL.

This sequence joins TRBV6-2 or TRBV6-3 and TRBJ1-6; D gene ambiguous. Trimming cost V 5 bases and J 0 bases, with 11 bases left between them. The CDR3 is 16 residues long. CDR1 MNHEY and CDR2 SVGEGT come from the germline V gene. CDR3 loop: CASSGVVSSYNSPLHF. The DNA of the CDR3 is TGTGCCAGCAGTGGGGTCGTGAGCTCCTATAATTCACCCCTCCACTTT.

This clonotype was observed a handful of times. The chain has TRBV7-9 and TRBJ2-5, with 14 bases aligning to TRBD2. The CDR3 is 15 residues long. Germline CDR1 and CDR2: SEHNR and FQNEAQ (reference sequence). J was trimmed by 4 bases and V by 6 bases; bases with no gene match: 4. The CDR3 DNA reads as TGTGCCAGCAGTCTGACTAGCGGGAGGGGAGAGACCCAGTACTTC. Amino acid sequence: CASSLTSGRGETQYF.

The rearrangement links TRBV5-1 to TRBJ2-3, with D uncertain. The ends were cut back, 3 bases at V and 0 bases at J, with 8 bases in the middle. CDR3 size: 14 residues. CDR1 is SGHRS and CDR2 is YFSETQ in the germline V gene. CDR3 in DNA: TGCGCCAGCAGCTCCTCGACTAGCACAGATACGCAGTATTTT. Its translation is CASSSSTSTDTQYF.

This clonotype was detected only a few times. The V gene is TRBV7-2, the J gene TRBJ2-5; TRBD2 agrees at 11 bases. The length of the CDR3 is 16 residues. Germline CDR1 reads SGHTA; CDR2 reads FQGNSA. V trimming: 1 base; J trimming: 1 base; junction bases outside the gene matches: 2. In DNA, the CDR3 is TGTGCCAGCAGCTTAGTAGCGGGAGGGCCCCAAGAGACCCAGTACTTC. Protein product: CASSLVAGGPQETQYF.

A few counts support this clonotype. V is TRBV2 and J is TRBJ2-3; 10 nucleotides align to TRBD2. This CDR3 region has 15 residues. Germline loops: CDR1 SNHLY, CDR2 FYNNEI. Trimming took 7 bases from V and 2 from J; bases not matched to a gene: 6. In DNA form, the CDR3 reads TGTGCCAGCAACCTACTAGCGGGGAACACAGATACGCAGTATTTT. Residues: CASNLLAGNTDTQYF.

In this sample, this clonotype turned up a few times. The V call is TRBV25-1, the J call TRBJ1-2; D is perhaps TRBD1 (6 bases). With 7 bases removed from V and 2 bases from J, the gap between germline ends came to 14 bases. This CDR3 contains 14 residues. Germline CDR1 and CDR2: MGHDK and SYGVNS. This CDR3 is CASNPRGGNYGYTF. DNA of the CDR3: TGTGCCAGCAATCCCAGGGGAGGGAACTATGGCTACACCTTC.

The chain has TRBV12-3 or TRBV12-4 and TRBJ1-2, with D perhaps matching TRBD1 (5 bases). Trimming removed 3 bases from V and 8 bases from J, with 13 bases in between. CDR3 length equals 13 residues. The CDR3 is CASSFSEGRGYTF. CDR3 DNA: TGTGCCAGCAGTTTTTCAGAGGGGCGCGGCTACACCTTC.

V and J are TRBV19 and TRBJ2-2, with 9 bases matching TRBD2. Germline values: CDR1 LNHDA, CDR2 SQIVND (reference sequence). With V trimmed by 3 bases and J by 5 bases, 4 bases remained unmatched. This CDR3 has 15 residues. The CDR3 nucleotides are TGTGCCAGTAGTATGTCTAGCGGGGTGACCGGGGAGCTGTTTTTT. Its protein product is CASSMSSGVTGELFF.

The chain carries TRBV30 and TRBJ1-2; TRBD1 is a possible D gene (5 bases). Germline CDR1 is GTSNPN and CDR2 is SVGIG (reference sequence). V shed 2 bases and J shed 7 bases, with 8 bases lying between them. The CDR3 totals 11 residues. The CDR3 here is CAWSRDGGYTF. CDR3 nucleotide sequence: TGTGCCTGGAGTCGGGACGGTGGCTACACCTTC.

This sequence joins TRBV27 and TRBJ1-2; TRBD1 is a possible D gene (6 bases). The length of the CDR3 is 15 residues. Trimming took off 6 bases at V and 5 bases at J, with 19 bases between the two ends. Germline assignment: CDR1 MNHEY and CDR2 SMNVEV (reference sequence). The CDR3 loop reads CASSHYPGAAYGYTF. In nucleotides, the CDR3 is TGTGCCAGCAGCCACTACCCAGGGGCAGCGTATGGCTACACCTTC.

The table lists this clonotype with a few counts. The chain couples TRBV12-3 or TRBV12-4 to TRBJ1-6; perhaps TRBD1 as D (6 bases). Trimming shortened V by 6 bases and J by 7 bases, and 19 bases separated the two germline ends. This CDR3 region has 16 residues. CDR3 in amino acids: CASSFRGWGSNSPLHF. CDR3 sequence (DNA): TGTGCCAGCAGCTTTAGGGGGTGGGGTAGCAATTCACCCCTCCACTTT.

V usage is TRBV15 and J usage is TRBJ1-2; TRBD1 aligns across 7 bases. Germline values: CDR1 LNHNV, CDR2 YYDKDF (reference sequence). The V gene end was trimmed by 0 bases and the J gene end by 4 bases; junction bases not matched to a gene: 5. The CDR3 spans 15 residues. The CDR3 DNA is TGTGCCACCAGCAGAGAGATACAGGGGTCCTATGGCTACACCTTC. It is translated as CATSREIQGSYGYTF.

V is TRBV2 and J is TRBJ2-3, with D tentatively TRBD1 or TRBD2 (5 bases each). The CDR3 consists of 14 residues. Trimming pared 2 bases from V and 6 bases from J, leaving 12 bases between. Germline loops: CDR1 SNHLY, CDR2 FYNNEI. The CDR3 DNA follows: TGTGCCAGCAGTGAATCGAGGGGTTGGGATACGCAGTATTTT. It yields the protein CASSESRGWDTQYF.

This clonotype turned up a few times. This chain joins TRBV24-1 and TRBJ2-3, with D perhaps given as TRBD1 or TRBD2 (5 bases each). Germline CDR1 is KGHDR and CDR2 is SFDVKD. The CDR3 spans 14 residues. V lost 3 bases, J lost 3 bases, and 9 bases lay in between. This CDR3 reads CATSDNGATDTQYF. The CDR3 DNA follows: TGTGCCACCAGTGATAACGGGGCGACAGATACGCAGTATTTT.

This chain uses TRBV27 with TRBJ2-2; TRBD1 matches 11 bases. The CDR3 sequence is 18 residues long. CDR1 and CDR2 from the germline V gene are MNHEY and SMNVEV (reference sequence). Losses at the gene ends were 5 bases for V and 1 base for J; bases not matched to a gene: 9. DNA of the CDR3: TGTGCCAGCAGTCGCGGACAGGGGGCTGTAATGAACACCGGGGAGCTGTTTTTT. Amino acid sequence: CASSRGQGAVMNTGELFF.

The table lists this clonotype with a few counts. The V and J genes are TRBV21-1 and TRBJ1-5; whether TRBD1, the table's D call, matches the DNA was not checked. TRBV21-1 corresponds to a pseudogene. This CDR3 has 18 amino acids. For the CDR3, the DNA is TGTGCCAGCAGCAAAGGATGGAGGAGACAGGGTACCAATCAGCCCCAGCATTTT. It specifies CASSKGWRRQGTNQPQHF.

The chain uses TRBV20-1 and TRBJ2-7; 14 bases align to TRBD2. In germline, CDR1 is DFQATT, CDR2 SNEGSKA (reference sequence). CDR3 length: 16 residues. The J segment lost 6 bases and the V segment lost 0 bases, leaving 7 bases of the junction unmatched. DNA of the CDR3: TGCAGTGCTAGAGATTACAGAGGACTAGCGGGAGGCGAGCAGTACTTC. This gives the protein CSARDYRGLAGGEQYF.

This clonotype has a handful of counts. The V call is TRBV6-5, the J call TRBJ2-3, with a possible D match to TRBD1 (6 bases). CDR1 and CDR2 (germline): MNHEY, SVGAGI. The CDR3 extends over 15 amino acids. V was shortened by 3 bases and J by 4 bases, with 14 bases between the two germline ends. The CDR3 reads CASSYGTIVADTQYF. CDR3 in DNA: TGTGCCAGCAGTTATGGGACAATCGTTGCAGATACGCAGTATTTT.

Concerning this clonotype itself: No DNA is shown, since the ends of the CDR3 on it are uncertain; the CDR3 is the one TCRdb lists. The J gene is TRBJ2-3, the V gene TRBV7-5; TRBD1, as called in the table, went unchecked against the DNA. TRBV7-5 is given as a pseudogene. The CDR3 is 22 amino acids long, termini counted. CDR3 loop: CISVPEATSGTGPPSYTDTQYF.

The rearrangement links TRBV6-2 or TRBV6-3 to TRBJ1-5; 9 bases fit TRBD1. V trimming: 5 bases; J trimming: 7 bases; junction bases outside the gene matches: 9. This CDR3 contains 15 residues. The germline V gene has CDR1 MNHEY and CDR2 SVGEGT. The CDR3 sequence: CASSPAGTGHQPQHF. The CDR3, as DNA: TGTGCCAGCAGTCCCGCCGGGACAGGGCACCAGCCCCAGCATTTT.